The 16 T cell receptor beta chains below all came from one sample that was sequenced in a study of blood T cell repertoires in COVID-19. TCRdb's copy holds only in-frame clones and misses some; the assay was immunoSEQ multiplex PCR. The sample has about 200,000 clones; approximately 90% are singletons. The sample was peripheral blood. The source of these receptors is a woman aged 35 to 49 who had recovered from COVID-19.

This clone has a single count. The chain combines TRBV28 with TRBJ1-2; the D is unclear. The CDR3 totals 12 residues. Per germline, CDR1 MDHEN and CDR2 SYDVKM. Between the trimmed V and J ends, which lost 5 bases and 7 bases, there was a span of 11 bases. The CDR3 nucleotides read TGTGCCAGCAGTCGAGGGAAGACTGGCTACACCTTC. This codes for CASSRGKTGYTF.

V and J are TRBV5-1 and TRBJ2-5, with 9 positions matching TRBD1. Per germline, CDR1 SGHRS and CDR2 YFSETQ. This CDR3 contains 14 residues. The J segment lost 5 bases and the V segment lost 0 bases, leaving 2 bases of the junction unmatched. CDR3 nucleotide sequence: TGCGCCAGCAGCTTGGTAGGACAGGGGGAGACCCAGTACTTC. This encodes CASSLVGQGETQYF.

V and J are TRBV9 and TRBJ2-3, with a possible D match to TRBD1 (6 bases). The germline V gene has CDR1 SGDLS and CDR2 YYNGEE. V lost 3 bases, J lost 5 bases, and 13 bases lay in between. The CDR3 covers 14 residues. CDR3 sequence: CASSEGVKGDTQYF. The CDR3 DNA sequence: TGTGCCAGCAGCGAGGGGGTTAAGGGAGATACGCAGTATTTT.

V and J are TRBV9 and TRBJ2-7, with 7 bases matching TRBD1. Trimming at V came to 3 bases and at J to 2 bases, leaving 5 bases not matched to a gene. This CDR3 region has 14 residues. CDR1 SGDLS and CDR2 YYNGEE come from the germline V gene. The CDR3 here is CASSASTGPYEQYF. CDR3 nucleotide sequence: TGTGCCAGCAGCGCCTCGACAGGGCCCTACGAGCAGTACTTC.

This clone appeared once. V gene TRBV2 combines with J gene TRBJ1-2; D not resolved. Germline V gene data show CDR1 as SNHLY and CDR2 as FYNNEI. This CDR3 spans 15 amino acids. With 3 bases removed from V and 0 bases from J, the gap between germline ends came to 11 bases. CDR3 protein: CASSDYGGANYGYTF. In DNA form, the CDR3 reads TGTGCCAGCAGTGATTACGGAGGAGCTAACTATGGCTACACCTTC.

The DNA of the CDR3 is TGCGCCAGCACGGGAGGGGCAGGGCTGAACACCGGGGAGCTGTTTTTT. This gives the protein CASTGGAGLNTGELFF. The V call is TRBV5-1, the J call TRBJ2-2, with 8 bases that match TRBD2. CDR1 is SGHRS, CDR2 YFSETQ, per germline. Unmatched junction bases numbered 8, after V lost 6 bases and J lost 1 base. This CDR3 contains 16 residues.

This clone appeared a few times. The chain links TRBV7-2 to TRBJ2-3; 7 nucleotides agree with TRBD2. The germline CDR1 and CDR2 sequences are SGHTA and FQGNSA. The CDR3 runs to 17 residues. V lost 4 bases and J lost 2; bases outside the gene matches: 12. CDR3 coding DNA: TGTGCCAGCAGCTCCCGGCCAGCGGGGACTTTCACAGATACGCAGTATTTT. Residues: CASSSRPAGTFTDTQYF.

This clone was seen only once. The chain links TRBV5-4 to TRBJ2-3; 9 nucleotides align to TRBD2. V was clipped by 0 bases and J by 1 base; unmatched bases: 3. Germline V gene data show CDR1 as SGHNT and CDR2 as YYREEE (reference sequence). The CDR3 consists of 16 residues. As DNA, the CDR3 is TGTGCCAGCAGCTTGGGACTAGCGGTACGCACAGATACGCAGTATTTT. Its translation is CASSLGLAVRTDTQYF.

This clone was counted many times. The chain employs TRBV5-1 and TRBJ2-1; 9 bases agree with TRBD2. CDR1 is SGHRS and CDR2 is YFSETQ in the germline V gene. The J segment lost 9 bases and the V segment lost 4 bases, leaving 8 bases of the junction unmatched. The CDR3 runs 14 residues. CDR3 loop: CASSAGTSRGEQFF. The CDR3 bases are TGCGCCAGCAGCGCCGGGACTAGCAGGGGTGAGCAGTTCTTC.

The V call is TRBV18, the J call TRBJ2-5; TRBD2 matches at 12 bases. This CDR3 comprises 15 residues. Germline-derived CDR1 and CDR2 are KGHSH and LQKENI. V lost 4 bases to trimming and J lost 5 bases; unmatched junction nucleotides: 5. The DNA of the CDR3 is TGTGCCAGCTCACTATCCCTAGCGGGAGGGGAGACCCAGTACTTC. This gives the protein CASSLSLAGGETQYF.

This clone was detected once. The rearrangement links TRBV10-3 to TRBJ2-3, with a weak D call TRBD2 (5 bases). Germline V gene data show CDR1 as ENHRY and CDR2 as SYGVKD. The CDR3 covers 14 residues. V lost 6 bases and J lost 1, with 11 bases in between. DNA of the CDR3: TGTGCCATCAGCGGGGTACCCGGCACAGATACGCAGTATTTT. Protein sequence: CAISGVPGTDTQYF.

The chain links TRBV7-2 to TRBJ2-3; TRBD2 agrees at 11 bases. Germline loops: CDR1 SGHTA, CDR2 FQGNSA. V trimming: 1 base; J trimming: 6 bases; junction bases outside the gene matches: 6. There are 16 residues in the CDR3. The CDR3 bases are TGTGCCAGCAGCTTAGGTCAAATAGCGGGAGGGGATACGCAGTATTTT. This encodes CASSLGQIAGGDTQYF.

The DNA for the CDR3 is TGTGCCAGCAGTGACGGTGAAGCTTTCTTT. Translating it yields CASSDGEAFF. This chain links TRBV25-1 with TRBJ1-1; D gene unclear. This CDR3 has 10 residues. The germline V gene has CDR1 MGHDK and CDR2 SYGVNS. The ends were cut back, 3 bases at V and 7 bases at J, with 3 bases in the middle.

The chain carries TRBV11-2 and TRBJ1-1; 7 bases line up with TRBD1. The J segment lost 8 bases and the V segment lost 3 bases, leaving 3 bases of the junction unmatched. CDR3 length equals 12 residues. Germline-derived CDR1 and CDR2 are SGHAT and FQNNGV. CDR3 residues: CASSFTTGEAFF. For the CDR3, the DNA is TGTGCCAGCAGCTTTACGACAGGGGAAGCTTTCTTT.

The V gene is TRBV10-3, the J gene TRBJ2-7; D is uncertain. Germline V CDR1 and CDR2: ENHRY, SYGVKD. The CDR3 loop spans 14 amino acids. V was trimmed by 0 bases and J by 6 bases, leaving 12 bases between them. In DNA, the CDR3 is TGTGCCATCAGTGAGTCGATCCGGAGACCCGAGCAGTACTTC. Protein: CAISESIRRPEQYF.

This chain links TRBV27 with TRBJ1-2; TRBD1 agrees at 7 bases. The germline V gene encodes CDR1 MNHEY and CDR2 SMNVEV (reference sequence). This CDR3 comprises 17 residues. With V trimmed by 4 bases and J by 2 bases, 13 bases remained unmatched. DNA for the CDR3: TGTGCCAGCAGTTCAAATCGACAGGGAAGTGGCAACTATGGCTACACCTTC. Its translation: CASSSNRQGSGNYGYTF.